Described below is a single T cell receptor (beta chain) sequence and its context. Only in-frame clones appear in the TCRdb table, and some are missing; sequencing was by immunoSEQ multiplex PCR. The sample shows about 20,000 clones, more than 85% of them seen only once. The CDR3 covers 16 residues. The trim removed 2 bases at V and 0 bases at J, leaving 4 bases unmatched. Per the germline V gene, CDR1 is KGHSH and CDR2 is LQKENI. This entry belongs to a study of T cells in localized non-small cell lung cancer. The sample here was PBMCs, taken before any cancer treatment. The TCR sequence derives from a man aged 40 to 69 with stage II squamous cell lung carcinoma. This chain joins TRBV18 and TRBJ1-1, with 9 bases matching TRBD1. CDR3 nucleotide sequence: TGTGCCAGCTCACCAGTGGGACAGGGAATGAACACTGAAGCTTTCTTT. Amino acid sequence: CASSPVGQGMNTEAFF.